This TCR beta chain was sequenced during a study of blood T cell repertoires in COVID-19. For the study at large: PBMCs, B-cell-depleted T cells, or T cells provided the cDNA or gDNA that made up the material.

J was trimmed by 7 bases and V by 0 bases; bases with no gene match: 8. The CDR3 spans 16 residues. The germline V gene has CDR1 SGHNT and CDR2 YYREEE (reference sequence). Sequenced by immunoSEQ multiplex PCR; TCRdb stores in-frame clones only, minus some. The sample lists roughly 63,000 clones, 80% to 90% occurring once. The TCR was taken from a man aged 50-60 years with acute or convalescent COVID-19. The sequencing input was peripheral blood. The chain recombines TRBV5-4 with TRBJ2-7; 12 bases match TRBD1. The CDR3 here is CASSLGGGQGAREQYF. CDR3 DNA sequence: TGTGCCAGCAGCTTGGGAGGGGGACAGGGGGCGAGGGAGCAGTACTTC.